Listed below are T cell receptor beta chains from one sample, sequenced in a study of CD4+ T cells in melanoma. Measured with immunoSEQ multiplex PCR; TCRdb has only the in-frame clones, and not every one. In the table there are roughly 54,000 clones, 89% of which are singletons. What was sequenced was peripheral blood. Receptors were obtained from a human donor with melanoma. Both conserved end residues are part of each CDR3.

J gene | V gene | CDR3 protein
TRBJ2-2 | TRBV19 | CATRQGVKLDTGELFF
TRBJ1-5 | TRBV6-1 | CASSAPAGGSNQPQHF
TRBJ2-5 | TRBV5-1 | CASSPPTVRQETQYF
TRBJ2-2 | TRBV9 | CASSVLGQAANTGELFF
TRBJ2-2 | TRBV28 | CASSRVSGGTGELFF
TRBJ2-1 | TRBV4-3 | CASSQASVSGGFEQFF
TRBJ1-2 | TRBV2 | CASTQDRGPGYTF
TRBJ2-2 | TRBV7-9 | CASSWGRAGELFF
TRBJ2-1 | TRBV27 | CASSLISGGIYNEQFF
TRBJ1-2 | TRBV7-2 | CASSLARTGESGYTF
TRBJ1-5 | TRBV7-9 | CASSLGPNSNQPQHF
TRBJ1-4 | TRBV4-1 | CASSQAPHEKLFF
TRBJ1-2 | TRBV5-8 | CASSSRGPWGYTF
TRBJ1-2 | TRBV7-9 | CASSTGTDYGYTF
TRBJ2-2 | TRBV7-3 | CASGRQGVRNTGELFF
TRBJ1-1 | TRBV11-3 | CASSRGGANTEAFF
TRBJ2-1 | TRBV7-3 | CASSPTGLAYNEQFF
TRBJ2-5 | TRBV6-5 | CASSRDRGRETQYF
TRBJ2-7 | TRBV7-9 | CASGGRSYEQYF
TRBJ1-2 | TRBV6-6 | CASSYRLEAAHYGYTF
TRBJ2-3 | TRBV5-6 | CASSLYSAADTQYF
TRBJ1-1 | TRBV5-1 | CASRTGTGDAFF
TRBJ2-7 | TRBV7-2 | CASSLPGAPYEQYF
TRBJ2-7 | TRBV4-2 | CASSQGTSGGGEQYF
TRBJ2-5 | TRBV9 | CASSVGASKETQYF
TRBJ1-5 | TRBV6-1 | CASSGGLNQPQHF
TRBJ2-4 | TRBV5-6 | CASSLLAGGRENIQYF
TRBJ1-1 | TRBV4-3 | CASSPERKYTEAFF
TRBJ2-6 | TRBV2 | CASSDVSAGANVLTF
TRBJ2-7 | TRBV19 | CASSMQGAYEQYF
TRBJ2-3 | TRBV4-3 | CASSQKPGGRTDTQYF
TRBJ2-1 | TRBV7-2 | CASSLARGLSSYNEQFF
TRBJ2-2 | TRBV5-5 | CASSSPGTDTGELFF
TRBJ2-7 | TRBV28 | CATLRGGTPYEQYF
TRBJ2-1 | TRBV21-1 | CASSKGPDPGPHNEQFF
TRBJ2-1 | TRBV2 | CAGTRASGFGQFF
TRBJ2-7 | TRBV28 | CASSQGIYEQYF
TRBJ1-1 | TRBV27 | CASSFRGVNTEAFF
TRBJ2-3 | TRBV28 | CASRSGLAGRTDTQYF
TRBJ1-3 | TRBV5-1 | CASSFNSDTIYF
TRBJ2-3 | TRBV10-2 | CASSVGTDTQYF
TRBJ2-1 | TRBV11-2 | CASSGRPRANEQFF
TRBJ2-3 | TRBV19 | CASSISVRSTDTQYF
TRBJ2-5 | TRBV6-5 | CASSWDRQETQYF
TRBJ2-3 | TRBV7-3 | CASSFGGSTDTQYF
TRBJ2-7 | TRBV7-2 | CASGLVYEQYF
TRBJ2-3 | TRBV5-1 | CASSLARTSGGTDTQYF
TRBJ1-5 | TRBV19 | CASKSRGLVQPQHF
TRBJ1-1 | TRBV5-4 | CASSSNREDTEAFF
TRBJ1-6 | TRBV12-5 | CASGLDRGGIRGSPLHF
TRBJ2-7 | TRBV2 | CASSAQEFGEQYF